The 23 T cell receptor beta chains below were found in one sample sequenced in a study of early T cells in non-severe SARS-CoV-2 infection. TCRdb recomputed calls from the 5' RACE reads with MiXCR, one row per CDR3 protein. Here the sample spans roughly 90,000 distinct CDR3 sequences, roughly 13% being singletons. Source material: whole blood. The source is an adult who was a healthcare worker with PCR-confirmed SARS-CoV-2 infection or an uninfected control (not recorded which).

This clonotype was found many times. As DNA, the CDR3 is TGCAGTGCTAGTCGAGGGGCTACTGGAAACACCATATATTTT. Translating gives CSASRGATGNTIYF. This chain connects TRBV20-1 to TRBJ1-3; a possible D gene is TRBD1 (5 bases). Germline loops: CDR1 DFQATT, CDR2 SNEGSKA (reference sequence). Trimming removed 3 bases at V and 2 bases at J, with 11 bases between. The CDR3 consists of 14 residues.

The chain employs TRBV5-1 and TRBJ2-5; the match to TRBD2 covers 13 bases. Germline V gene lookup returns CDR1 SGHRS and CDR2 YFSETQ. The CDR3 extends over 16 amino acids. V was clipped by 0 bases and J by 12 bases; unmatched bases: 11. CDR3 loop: CASSLEAGTSGMAKYF. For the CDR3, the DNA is TGCGCCAGCAGCTTGGAGGCTGGGACTAGCGGGATGGCCAAGTACTTC.

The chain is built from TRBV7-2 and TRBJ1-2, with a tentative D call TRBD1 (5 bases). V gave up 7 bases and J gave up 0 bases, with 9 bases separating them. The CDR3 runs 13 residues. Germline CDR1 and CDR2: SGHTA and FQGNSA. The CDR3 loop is CASKQGSNYGYTF. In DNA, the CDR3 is TGTGCCAGCAAGCAGGGTTCTAACTATGGCTACACCTTC.

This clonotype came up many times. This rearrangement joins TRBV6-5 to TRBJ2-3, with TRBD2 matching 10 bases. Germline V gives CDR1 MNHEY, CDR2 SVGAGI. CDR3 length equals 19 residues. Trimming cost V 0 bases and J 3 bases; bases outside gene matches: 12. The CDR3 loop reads CASSYSRRASGRSTDTQYF. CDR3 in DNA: TGTGCCAGCAGTTACTCGAGAAGGGCTAGCGGGAGATCGACAGATACGCAGTATTTT.

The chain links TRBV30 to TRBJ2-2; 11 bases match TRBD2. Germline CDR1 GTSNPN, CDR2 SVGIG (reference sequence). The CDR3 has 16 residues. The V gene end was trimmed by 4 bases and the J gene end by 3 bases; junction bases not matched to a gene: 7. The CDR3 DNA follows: TGTGCCTGGAAAACTAGCGGGAGTTCGTACACCGGGGAGCTGTTTTTT. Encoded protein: CAWKTSGSSYTGELFF.

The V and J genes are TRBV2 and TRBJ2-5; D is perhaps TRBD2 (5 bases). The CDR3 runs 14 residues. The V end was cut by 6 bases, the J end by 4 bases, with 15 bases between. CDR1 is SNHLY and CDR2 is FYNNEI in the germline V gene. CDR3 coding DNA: TGTGCCAGCAGACTACTAGTTACGGCAGAGACCCAGTACTTC. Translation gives CASRLLVTAETQYF. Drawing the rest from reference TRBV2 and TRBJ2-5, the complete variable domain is EPEVTQTPSHQVTQMGQEVILRCVPISNHLYFYWYRQILGQKVEFLVSFYNNEISEKSEIFDDQFSVERPDGSNFTLKIRSTKLEDSAMYFCASRLLVTAETQYFGPGTRLLVL.

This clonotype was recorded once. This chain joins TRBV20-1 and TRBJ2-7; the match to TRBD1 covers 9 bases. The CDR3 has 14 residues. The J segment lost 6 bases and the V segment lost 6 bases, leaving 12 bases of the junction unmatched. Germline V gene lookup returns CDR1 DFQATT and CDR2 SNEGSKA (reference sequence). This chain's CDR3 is CSAVPGQGMLEQYF. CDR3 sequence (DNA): TGCAGTGCGGTCCCGGGACAGGGTATGCTCGAGCAGTACTTC.

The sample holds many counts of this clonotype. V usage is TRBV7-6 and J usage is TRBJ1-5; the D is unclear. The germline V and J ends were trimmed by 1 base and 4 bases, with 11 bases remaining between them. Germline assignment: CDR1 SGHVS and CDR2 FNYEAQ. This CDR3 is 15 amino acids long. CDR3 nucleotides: TGTGCCAGCAGCTTAGGAACACAACCTAATCAGCCCCAGCATTTT. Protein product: CASSLGTQPNQPQHF.

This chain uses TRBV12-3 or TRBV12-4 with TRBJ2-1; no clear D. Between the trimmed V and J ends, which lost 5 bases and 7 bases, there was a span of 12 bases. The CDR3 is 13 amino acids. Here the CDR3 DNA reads TGTGCCAGCAGTCTGCCTCGGCATAATGAGCAGTTCTTC. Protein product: CASSLPRHNEQFF.

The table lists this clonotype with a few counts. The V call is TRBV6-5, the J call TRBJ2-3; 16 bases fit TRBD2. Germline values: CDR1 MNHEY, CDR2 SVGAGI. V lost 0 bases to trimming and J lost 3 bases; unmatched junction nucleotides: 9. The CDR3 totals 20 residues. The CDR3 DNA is TGTGCCAGCAGTTACTCCCGAGGGACTAGCGGGAGGGTGGGTACAGATACGCAGTATTTT. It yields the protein CASSYSRGTSGRVGTDTQYF.

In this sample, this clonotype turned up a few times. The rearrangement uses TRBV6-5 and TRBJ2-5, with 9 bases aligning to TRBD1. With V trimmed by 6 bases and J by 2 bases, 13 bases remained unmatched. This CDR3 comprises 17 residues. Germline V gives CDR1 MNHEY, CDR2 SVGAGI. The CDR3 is CASSRSAWDRAQETQYF. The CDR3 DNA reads TGTGCCAGCAGCCGATCCGCCTGGGACAGGGCGCAAGAGACCCAGTACTTC.

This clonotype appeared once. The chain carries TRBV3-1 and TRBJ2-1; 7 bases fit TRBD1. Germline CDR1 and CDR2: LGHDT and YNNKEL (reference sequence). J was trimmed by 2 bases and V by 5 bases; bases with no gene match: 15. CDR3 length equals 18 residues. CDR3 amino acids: CASSSSDIYRGPYNEQFF. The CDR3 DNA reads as TGTGCCAGCAGCTCATCCGACATTTACAGGGGCCCCTACAATGAGCAGTTCTTC.

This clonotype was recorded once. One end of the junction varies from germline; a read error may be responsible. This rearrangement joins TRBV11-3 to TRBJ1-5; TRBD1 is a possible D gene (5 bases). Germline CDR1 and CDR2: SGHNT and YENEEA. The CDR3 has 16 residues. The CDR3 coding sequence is TGTGCCAGCAGCTCTGAGGGAGGGGATCGCGACCAGCTCCAGCATTTT. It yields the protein CASSSEGGDRDQLQHF.

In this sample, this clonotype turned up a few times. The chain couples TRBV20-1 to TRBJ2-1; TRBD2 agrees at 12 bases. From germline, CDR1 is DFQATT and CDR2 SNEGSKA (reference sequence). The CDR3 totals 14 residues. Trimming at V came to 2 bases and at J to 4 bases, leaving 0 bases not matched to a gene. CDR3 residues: CSARLAGGYNEQFF. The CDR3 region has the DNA TGCAGTGCTAGACTAGCGGGAGGGTACAATGAGCAGTTCTTC.

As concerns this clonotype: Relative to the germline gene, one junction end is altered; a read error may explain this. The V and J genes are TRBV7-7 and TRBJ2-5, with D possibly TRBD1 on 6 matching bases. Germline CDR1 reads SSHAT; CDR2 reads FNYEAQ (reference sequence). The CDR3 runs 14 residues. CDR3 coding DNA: TGTGCTAGCAGCAAAAGAGGGGGCCAAGAGACCCAGTACTTC. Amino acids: CASSKRGGQETQYF.

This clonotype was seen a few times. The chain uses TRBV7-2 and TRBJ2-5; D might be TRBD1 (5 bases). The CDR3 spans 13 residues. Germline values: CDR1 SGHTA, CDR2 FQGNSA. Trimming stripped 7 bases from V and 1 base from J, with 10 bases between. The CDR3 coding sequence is TGTGCCAGCAAGGTTGACAGCCAAGAGACCCAGTACTTC. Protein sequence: CASKVDSQETQYF.

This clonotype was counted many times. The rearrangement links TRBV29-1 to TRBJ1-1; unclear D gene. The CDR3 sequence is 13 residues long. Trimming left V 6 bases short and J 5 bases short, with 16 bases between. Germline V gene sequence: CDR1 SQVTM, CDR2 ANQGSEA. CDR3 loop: CSVRDALGTEAFF. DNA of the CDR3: TGCAGCGTCCGTGACGCCCTGGGAACTGAAGCTTTCTTT.

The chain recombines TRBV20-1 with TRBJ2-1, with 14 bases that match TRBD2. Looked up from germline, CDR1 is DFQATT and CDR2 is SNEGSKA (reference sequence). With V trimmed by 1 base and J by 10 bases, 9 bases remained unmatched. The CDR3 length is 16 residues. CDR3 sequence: CSARAAGLAGVNEQFF. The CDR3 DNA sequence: TGCAGTGCTAGAGCCGCGGGACTAGCGGGAGTTAACGAGCAGTTCTTC.

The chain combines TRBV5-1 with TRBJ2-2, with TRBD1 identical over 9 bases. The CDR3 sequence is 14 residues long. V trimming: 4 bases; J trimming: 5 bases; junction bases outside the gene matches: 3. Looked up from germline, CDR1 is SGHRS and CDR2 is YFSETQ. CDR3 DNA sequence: TGCGCCAGCAGCACGGGACAGGGAACCGGGGAGCTGTTTTTT. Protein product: CASSTGQGTGELFF.

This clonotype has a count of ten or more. The CDR3 protein is CASSPDRSHLDEQYF. In DNA form, the CDR3 reads TGTGCCAGCAGTCCTGACAGGTCCCACCTCGACGAGCAGTACTTC. The J gene is TRBJ2-7, the V gene TRBV7-9, with a weak D call TRBD1 (6 bases). Trimming removed 6 bases at V and 5 bases at J, with 20 bases between. The CDR3 extends over 15 amino acids. The germline V gene encodes CDR1 SEHNR and CDR2 FQNEAQ (reference sequence).

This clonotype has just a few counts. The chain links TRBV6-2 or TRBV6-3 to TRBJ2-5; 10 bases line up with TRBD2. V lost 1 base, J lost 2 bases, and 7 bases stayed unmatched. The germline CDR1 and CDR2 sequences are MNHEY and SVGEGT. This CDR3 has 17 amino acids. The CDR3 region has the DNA TGTGCCAGCAGTTACTGGGGACTAGCGAGTATTCAAGAGACCCAGTACTTC. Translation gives CASSYWGLASIQETQYF.

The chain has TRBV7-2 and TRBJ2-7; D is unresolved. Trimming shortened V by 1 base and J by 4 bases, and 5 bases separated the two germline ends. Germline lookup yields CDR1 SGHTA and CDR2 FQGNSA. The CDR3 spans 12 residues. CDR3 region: CASSLVIYEQYF. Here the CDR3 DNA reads TGTGCCAGCAGCTTAGTTATATACGAGCAGTACTTC.

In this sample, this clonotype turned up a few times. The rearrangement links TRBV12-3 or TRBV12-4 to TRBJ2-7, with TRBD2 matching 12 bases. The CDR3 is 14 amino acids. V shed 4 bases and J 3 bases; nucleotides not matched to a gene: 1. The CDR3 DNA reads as TGTGCCAGCAGTTCTAGCGGGAGGGGCTACGAGCAGTACTTC. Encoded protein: CASSSSGRGYEQYF.